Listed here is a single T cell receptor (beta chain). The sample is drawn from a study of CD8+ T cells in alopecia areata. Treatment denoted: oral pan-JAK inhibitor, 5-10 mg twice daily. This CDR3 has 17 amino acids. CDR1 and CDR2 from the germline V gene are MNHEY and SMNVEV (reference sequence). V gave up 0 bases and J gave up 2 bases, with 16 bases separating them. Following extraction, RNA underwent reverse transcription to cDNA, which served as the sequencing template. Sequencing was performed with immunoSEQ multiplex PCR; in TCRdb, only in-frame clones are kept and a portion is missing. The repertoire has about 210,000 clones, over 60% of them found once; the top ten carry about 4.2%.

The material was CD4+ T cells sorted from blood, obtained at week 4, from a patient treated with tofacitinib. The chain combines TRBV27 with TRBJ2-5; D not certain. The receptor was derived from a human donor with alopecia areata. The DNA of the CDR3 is TGTGCCAGCAGTTTATCGCCTTTCGTCAGGCCACAAGAGACCCAGTACTTC. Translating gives CASSLSPFVRPQETQYF.